Shown below are 3 T cell receptor beta chains from a single sample sequenced in a study of graft-versus-host responses after intestinal transplantation. These receptors' antigens are unknown. TCRdb's copy holds only in-frame clones and misses some; the assay was immunoSEQ multiplex PCR. In the table there are more than 90,000 clones, 93% of which are singletons. The sample in question was unstimulated CD8+ T cells sorted from spleen or lymph node cells, obtained before transplant. These receptors all come from a human donor who was the organ donor for an intestinal transplant.

The chain joins TRBV5-8 to TRBJ2-7; the D is unclear. The CDR3 extends over 12 amino acids. Trimming took 4 bases from V and 1 from J, leaving 6 bases between them. CDR1 and CDR2 (germline): SGHTS, YDEGEE. This chain's CDR3 is CASSLLSYEQYF. The CDR3 region has the DNA TGTGCCAGCAGCCTGCTTTCCTACGAGCAGTACTTC.

CDR3 nucleotides: TGCAGCGTTGAATCCCCAGGGACTAGCGGGTTGGTGGAGACCCAGTACTTC. Its protein is CSVESPGTSGLVETQYF. This chain links TRBV29-1 with TRBJ2-5; the match to TRBD2 covers 12 bases. The CDR3 has 17 residues. V shed 2 bases, J shed 5 bases, and the junction held 12 bases outside the gene matches. Germline V gene lookup returns CDR1 SQVTM and CDR2 ANQGSEA.

V usage is TRBV5-1 and J usage is TRBJ2-1; 14 bases map to TRBD2. Per germline, CDR1 SGHRS and CDR2 YFSETQ. With V trimmed by 2 bases and J by 2 bases, 3 bases remained unmatched. The CDR3 covers 17 residues. This chain's CDR3 is CASSFGTSGGAYNEQFF. The CDR3 bases are TGCGCCAGCAGCTTCGGGACTAGCGGGGGAGCCTACAATGAGCAGTTCTTC.